This note documents a single TCR beta chain sequence. This clonotype showed up just a few times. What this receptor recognizes is not known. There are no base qualities to consult, and no much larger clone falls within one base. Ficoll-Paque density gradient centrifugation was used to isolate PBMCs. Trimming costs V 0 bases and J 6 bases, and their ends lie 14 bases apart. Inclusive of the bounding cysteine and phenylalanine, the CDR3 is 14 residues long. The CDR3 DNA has 42 bases and is translated from base 1. CDR1 is given as GTSNPN and CDR2 as SVGIG, both from the germline V gene (reference sequence). For sequencing, an Illumina NovaSeq 6000 was employed. TCRalpha and TCRbeta cDNA libraries were constructed by 5'RACE with constant-segment primers, with sample barcodes and unique molecular identifiers being introduced. Trizol reagent was used to extract RNA from every sample. Amplification of the libraries took two PCR steps, and the second step added a second sample barcode plus Illumina TruSeq adapters. The libraries were sequenced on an Illumina NovaSeq using 2 x 150 bp paired-end reads. As for the authors' bioinformatics: With migec v1.2.7, reads were demultiplexed and then collapsed into UMI-guided consensus sequences. With mixcr v2.1.11, UMI consensuses were aligned to TRA and TRB V and J templates and assembled into clonotypes. A clonotype was counted as expanded or contracted only when both edgeR and NoisET called the clonotype significant, with the noise models trained on biological replicates. For edgeR calls, the thresholds were a false discovery rate-adjusted p below 0.01 and a log2 fold-change of 1. As an exploratory analysis of dynamics, max-normalized trajectories of the 1000 most abundant clonotypes were examined with PCA combined with hierarchical clustering. Separately sequenced CD4+ and CD8+ repertoires were used to assign a CD4 or CD8 phenotype to each responding clone. The public reads were reprocessed in TCRdb via fastp at Q25 and MiXCR, keeping in-frame beta chains. When rows share a CDR3 protein, they turn into one entry using the most common DNA and genes. The V and J calls here are based on TCRdb, not the publication. This sample has around 410,000 distinct CDR3 sequences in its table, and about 22% of those were observed once. The ten largest make up about an eighth of the sample.

The record originates from a study of T-cell memory formation after mild COVID-19 (dated by TCRdb to about 2021). With regard to the full study: Most TCR sequence clusters were specific to one of the two donors. In a couple of donors, T-cell clones that expanded and contracted after mild COVID-19 were followed by sequencing TCRalpha and TCRbeta repertoires longitudinally. Two young, previously healthy adult volunteers, one female and one male, were included in the cohort. Results the study describes overall, beyond this receptor: Only two mild cases were covered by the study, and larger cohorts that include severe cases with pre-infection samples were considered necessary. Whether the second-wave clones peaking on day 37 were SARS-CoV-2 specific was not confirmed. Some responding clones were detected in pre-infection memory, which suggested that pre-existing cross-reactive memory T cells had joined the SARS-CoV-2 response. Balanced CD4/CD8 phenotypes were observed for clones contracting from day 15 to 85, whereas a bias towards CD4+ was observed for a second wave of clones expanding from day 15 to 37. Contracting CD4+ clones were located mainly in the CM and EM memory subsets, whereas CD8+ clones were found to be enriched in EMRA.

This receptor chain uses TRBV30 and TRBJ1-2; perhaps TRBD1 is the D gene, with 6 bases matching. Sequenced: PBMCs or a T cell subset sorted from them (not recorded which). This receptor was identified in an adult woman who had mild COVID-19 (a few samples of this study predate the infection). The sample titles of this study are shuffled in the database, so cell type and time point are left out; the donor was told from shared clones. The encoded CDR3 is CAWSVVGGGNGYTF. The sequenced DNA: TGTGCCTGGAGTGTAGTCGGAGGGGGGAATGGCTACACCTTC.